The 29 T cell receptor beta chains below come from one sample, sequenced in a study of blood T cell repertoires in COVID-19. Using immunoSEQ multiplex PCR, the repertoire was profiled, and TCRdb retains in-frame clones only, with some absent. Of over 120,000 clones in the sample, around 81% were seen once. The sample was peripheral blood. These receptors were obtained from a woman in her fifties or sixties with acute or convalescent COVID-19.

This chain uses TRBV4-3 with TRBJ2-2; unclear D gene. CDR3 length: 16 residues. Germline values: CDR1 LGHNA, CDR2 YSLEER. The ends were cut back, 0 bases at V and 0 bases at J, with 8 bases in the middle. The CDR3 DNA reads as TGCGCCAGCAGCCAAGATTCCAGGCCGAACACCGGGGAGCTGTTTTTT. This translates into CASSQDSRPNTGELFF.

The V gene is TRBV10-3, the J gene TRBJ2-4, with D hard to call. Per germline, CDR1 ENHRY and CDR2 SYGVKD. The ends were cut back, 10 bases at V and 3 bases at J, with 16 bases in the middle. The CDR3 is made up of 14 amino acids. This CDR3 is CATSLGVDKNIQYF. DNA of the CDR3: TGTGCCACCTCCCTAGGTGTTGACAAAAACATTCAGTACTTC.

This clone showed up just a few times. The rearrangement joins TRBV1 to TRBJ1-2; TRBD1 is the table's D call, not checked against the DNA. TRBV1 is a pseudogene locus. The CDR3 has 17 amino acids. CDR3 nucleotides: TGCACCAGCAGCCAAGAGGGAGGACAGGGGGCTGACTATGGCTACACCTTC. Encoded protein: CTSSQEGGQGADYGYTF.

V gene TRBV6-5 combines with J gene TRBJ1-2; 7 nucleotides agree with TRBD1. In germline, CDR1 is MNHEY, CDR2 SVGAGI. CDR3 length: 13 residues. The V gene end was trimmed by 6 bases and the J gene end by 4 bases; junction bases not matched to a gene: 5. The DNA for the CDR3 is TGTGCCAGCAGGGGGACAGTTCGCTATGGCTACACCTTC. It translates to CASRGTVRYGYTF.

The chain links TRBV12-3 or TRBV12-4 to TRBJ1-2; 7 positions match TRBD1. The CDR3 consists of 13 residues. V shed 7 bases, J shed 4 bases, and the junction held 6 bases outside the gene matches. The CDR3 DNA reads TGTGCCAGCACCCGGGACAGCCTCTATGGCTACACCTTC. It encodes CASTRDSLYGYTF.

V and J are TRBV23-1 and TRBJ2-7; D gene ambiguous. TRBV23-1 is placed among ORFs of uncertain function. There are 14 residues in the CDR3. The V end lost 2 bases, the J end lost 6 bases, and 14 bases lay between the germline ends. The CDR3 coding sequence is TGCGCCAGCAGTCAACCCCGGCAAGGAGCCGAGCAGTACTTC. Protein: CASSQPRQGAEQYF.

This chain uses TRBV29-1 with TRBJ1-3; no clear D. V was clipped by 2 bases and J by 0 bases, with 14 bases between them. This CDR3 comprises 16 residues. Germline V CDR1 and CDR2: SQVTM, ANQGSEA. The CDR3 nucleotides read TGCAGCGTTGAACCCAGGAATGCCCTCTCTGGAAACACCATATATTTT. Its translation is CSVEPRNALSGNTIYF. Based on the CDR3 plus reference TRBV29-1 and TRBJ1-3, the full variable domain is SAVISQKPSRDICQRGTSLTIQCQVDSQVTMMFWYRQQPGQSLTLIATANQGSEATYESGFVIDKFPISRPNLTFSTLTVSNMSPEDSSIYLCSVEPRNALSGNTIYFGEGSWLTVV.

The chain combines TRBV7-3 with TRBJ1-1, with D maybe TRBD1 (5 bases). The CDR3 loop spans 14 amino acids. V lost 4 bases to trimming and J lost 0 bases, with 9 bases between them. Germline CDR1 SGHTA, CDR2 FQGTGA. This CDR3 reads CASSSGLLNTEAFF. DNA of the CDR3: TGTGCCAGCAGCTCGGGACTATTGAACACTGAAGCTTTCTTT.

This clone was observed a few times. The rearrangement uses TRBV5-4 and TRBJ2-2; 10 bases are shared with TRBD1. CDR3 length: 16 residues. With V trimmed by 4 bases and J by 3 bases, 6 bases remained unmatched. The V gene's germline CDR1 is SGHNT and CDR2 YYREEE (reference sequence). The CDR3 protein is CASSGGTGVYTGELFF. CDR3 nucleotides: TGTGCCAGCAGCGGGGGGACAGGGGTTTACACCGGGGAGCTGTTTTTT.

The chain recombines TRBV7-2 with TRBJ1-1; D perhaps matches TRBD1 (5 bases). Germline-derived CDR1 and CDR2 are SGHTA and FQGNSA. V was pared by 1 base and J by 4 bases, with 10 bases between. This CDR3 is 14 amino acids long. The CDR3 DNA reads TGTGCCAGCAGCTTAGAGAGACAGAGCACTGAAGCTTTCTTT. This sequence encodes CASSLERQSTEAFF.

The chain combines TRBV11-2 with TRBJ2-3; TRBD2 matches 9 bases. The CDR3 contains 16 residues. V was clipped by 1 base and J by 2 bases; unmatched bases: 4. Germline V gives CDR1 SGHAT, CDR2 FQNNGV. The CDR3 DNA reads as TGTGCCAGCAGCTTAGCCCGACTAGCGGTCACAGATACGCAGTATTTT. It specifies CASSLARLAVTDTQYF.

V is TRBV28 and J is TRBJ2-7, with D maybe TRBD1 (8 bases). The CDR3 has 14 amino acids. Trimming left V 2 bases short and J 3 bases short, with 11 bases between. Germline V gene lookup returns CDR1 MDHEN and CDR2 SYDVKM. This CDR3 is CASSLSGTGYEQYF. CDR3 DNA: TGTGCCAGCAGTTTAAGCGGGACAGGCTACGAGCAGTACTTC.

The genes are TRBV19 and TRBJ2-7; 9 bases align to TRBD1. The V gene end was trimmed by 3 bases and the J gene end by 0 bases; junction bases not matched to a gene: 3. The CDR3 runs 15 residues. The germline CDR1 and CDR2 sequences are LNHDA and SQIVND (reference sequence). CDR3 protein: CASSILGQGSYEQYF. In nucleotides, the CDR3 is TGTGCCAGTAGTATTCTGGGACAGGGCTCCTACGAGCAGTACTTC.

This chain links TRBV3-1 (or the pseudogene TRBV3-2) with TRBJ1-1; no clear D gene. Germline CDR1 LGHDT, CDR2 YNNKEL (reference sequence). V shed 6 bases and J shed 3 bases, with 8 bases lying between them. This CDR3 has 12 residues. The CDR3 protein is CASSRVDTEAFF. CDR3 sequence (DNA): TGTGCCAGCAGTCGAGTCGACACTGAAGCTTTCTTT.

The chain employs TRBV30 and TRBJ1-2; TRBD1 agrees at 9 bases. The V and J ends lost 0 bases and 2 bases, in that order; junction bases with no gene match: 4. Per germline, CDR1 GTSNPN and CDR2 SVGIG (reference sequence). The CDR3 consists of 15 residues. CDR3 region: CAWSVQGAANYGYTF. CDR3 bases: TGTGCCTGGAGTGTACAGGGGGCGGCGAACTATGGCTACACCTTC.

This clone was observed a single time. This rearrangement joins TRBV5-4 to TRBJ2-1, with D maybe TRBD2 (5 bases). Germline values: CDR1 SGHNT, CDR2 YYREEE (reference sequence). V gave up 1 base and J gave up 8 bases, with 7 bases separating them. The CDR3 is 12 amino acids. The CDR3 DNA follows: TGTGCCAGCAGCTTGCAGGACTATGAGCAGTTCTTC. Encoded protein: CASSLQDYEQFF.

The chain has TRBV30 and TRBJ2-7; D is possibly TRBD2 (5 bases). CDR1 is GTSNPN and CDR2 is SVGIG in the germline V gene (reference sequence). The CDR3 covers 14 residues. The V and J ends lost 1 base and 7 bases respectively, with 17 bases between them. The CDR3: CAWSAVDSTWEQYF. The CDR3 nucleotides are TGTGCCTGGAGTGCGGTGGACTCCACTTGGGAGCAGTACTTC.

The chain carries TRBV3-1 (or the pseudogene TRBV3-2) and TRBJ2-2; tentatively, D is TRBD2 (5 bases). The CDR3 spans 15 residues. Per the germline V gene, CDR1 is LGHDT and CDR2 is YNNKEL (reference sequence). Trimming stripped 2 bases from V and 4 bases from J, with 11 bases between. The CDR3, as DNA: TGTGCCAGCAGCCAACGAGGGATTGCCACCGGGGAGCTGTTTTTT. Translating gives CASSQRGIATGELFF.

The chain carries TRBV4-3 and TRBJ2-5; D may be TRBD2 (5 bases). V lost 0 bases to trimming and J lost 7 bases, with 24 bases between them. The germline CDR1 and CDR2 sequences are LGHNA and YSLEER. The CDR3 extends over 18 amino acids. CDR3 in DNA: TGCGCCAGCAGCCAAGATCTTGCCACTAGAGCTTTTCGAGGGACCCAGTACTTC. Amino acids: CASSQDLATRAFRGTQYF.

This clone was recorded a few times. V is TRBV4-1 and J is TRBJ1-5, with 7 bases matching TRBD1. The germline gives CDR1 MGHRA, CDR2 YSYEKL. The CDR3 runs 17 residues. V trimming: 0 bases; J trimming: 3 bases; junction bases outside the gene matches: 8. The CDR3 protein is CASSQEVGGSYNQPQHF. The CDR3 coding sequence is TGCGCCAGCAGCCAAGAGGTAGGGGGCTCTTACAATCAGCCCCAGCATTTT.

The rearrangement joins TRBV6-6 to TRBJ1-2, with TRBD1 matching over 7 bases. V was pared by 6 bases and J by 2 bases, with 6 bases of the junction left unmatched. The CDR3 is made up of 14 amino acids. CDR1 and CDR2 from the germline V gene are MNHNY and SVGAGI (reference sequence). As DNA, the CDR3 is TGTGCCAGCAGCCTAGGGACAGCCAACTATGGCTACACCTTC. Protein: CASSLGTANYGYTF.

This clone was recorded once. V is TRBV4-3 and J is TRBJ1-5; 7 bases are shared with TRBD1. Trimming cost V 3 bases and J 2 bases; bases outside gene matches: 4. CDR3 length equals 15 residues. Germline V lookup: CDR1 LGHNA, CDR2 YSLEER. This chain's CDR3 is CASSHHTGGNQPQHF. In DNA, the CDR3 is TGCGCCAGCAGCCATCATACAGGGGGCAATCAGCCCCAGCATTTT.

The chain uses TRBV9 and TRBJ2-1; 9 bases are a match to TRBD2. V lost 0 bases, J lost 7 bases, and 8 bases stayed unmatched. The CDR3 contains 16 residues. Looked up from germline, CDR1 is SGDLS and CDR2 is YYNGEE. The CDR3, as DNA: TGTGCCAGCAGCGTAGATGGGCTAGCGGGGCTAAATGAGCAGTTCTTC. Its translation is CASSVDGLAGLNEQFF.

V is TRBV24-1 and J is TRBJ1-1; D gene ambiguous. The ends were cut back, 2 bases at V and 7 bases at J, with 19 bases in the middle. The CDR3 has 16 amino acids. CDR1 and CDR2 from the germline V gene are KGHDR and SFDVKD. The CDR3 coding sequence is TGTGCCACCAGTGATTCCAAGTCTAAGATCTTTGATGAAGCTTTCTTT. It is translated as CATSDSKSKIFDEAFF.

The chain combines TRBV9 with TRBJ2-3; a possible D gene is TRBD2 (6 bases). The ends were cut back, 0 bases at V and 3 bases at J, with 14 bases in the middle. Germline values: CDR1 SGDLS, CDR2 YYNGEE. The CDR3 totals 16 residues. The CDR3 sequence: CASSVAEGHPTDTQYF. The CDR3 DNA reads as TGTGCCAGCAGCGTAGCGGAGGGGCATCCAACAGATACGCAGTATTTT. Looking up the rest from reference TRBV9 and TRBJ2-3 gives the full variable domain: DSGVTQTPKHLITATGQRVTLRCSPRSGDLSVYWYQQSLDQGLQFLIQYYNGEERAKGNILERFSAQQFPDLHSELNLSSLELGDSALYFCASSVAEGHPTDTQYFGPGTRLTVL.

The chain recombines TRBV5-1 with TRBJ2-7, with D maybe TRBD1 (5 bases). Germline V gives CDR1 SGHRS, CDR2 YFSETQ. V lost 5 bases and J lost 0, with 9 bases in between. The CDR3 is made up of 13 amino acids. The CDR3 bases are TGCGCCAGCAGACACGACAGCTCCTACGAGCAGTACTTC. Translation gives CASRHDSSYEQYF. Together with reference TRBV5-1 and TRBJ2-7, the CDR3 gives the full variable domain: KAGVTQTPRYLIKTRGQQVTLSCSPISGHRSVSWYQQTPGQGLQFLFEYFSETQRNKGNFPGRFSGRQFSNSRSEMNVSTLELGDSALYLCASRHDSSYEQYFGPGTRLTVT.

The V call is TRBV10-2, the J call TRBJ2-7; 10 bases match TRBD2. The germline V gene has CDR1 WSHSY and CDR2 SAAADI. V trimming: 7 bases; J trimming: 2 bases; junction bases outside the gene matches: 2. The CDR3 covers 13 residues. The CDR3 nucleotides are TGCGCCAGCACCCTAGCGGGGGCCTACGAGCAGTACTTC. Its translation: CASTLAGAYEQYF.

V and J are TRBV7-2 and TRBJ1-1; 7 nucleotides agree with TRBD1. V trimming: 0 bases; J trimming: 1 base; junction bases outside the gene matches: 5. The CDR3 loop spans 16 amino acids. Germline loops: CDR1 SGHTA, CDR2 FQGNSA. This CDR3 reads CASSLAQTGTNTEAFF. In nucleotides, the CDR3 is TGTGCCAGCAGCTTAGCCCAGACAGGGACGAACACTGAAGCTTTCTTT.

V and J are TRBV9 and TRBJ2-7, with 10 bases identical to TRBD2. Trimming cost V 0 bases and J 7 bases; bases outside gene matches: 7. The CDR3 contains 15 residues. Germline-derived CDR1 and CDR2 are SGDLS and YYNGEE. The CDR3 nucleotides read TGTGCCAGCAGCGTAGATCTAGCGGGAGAACGGGAGCAGTACTTC. Amino acids: CASSVDLAGEREQYF.